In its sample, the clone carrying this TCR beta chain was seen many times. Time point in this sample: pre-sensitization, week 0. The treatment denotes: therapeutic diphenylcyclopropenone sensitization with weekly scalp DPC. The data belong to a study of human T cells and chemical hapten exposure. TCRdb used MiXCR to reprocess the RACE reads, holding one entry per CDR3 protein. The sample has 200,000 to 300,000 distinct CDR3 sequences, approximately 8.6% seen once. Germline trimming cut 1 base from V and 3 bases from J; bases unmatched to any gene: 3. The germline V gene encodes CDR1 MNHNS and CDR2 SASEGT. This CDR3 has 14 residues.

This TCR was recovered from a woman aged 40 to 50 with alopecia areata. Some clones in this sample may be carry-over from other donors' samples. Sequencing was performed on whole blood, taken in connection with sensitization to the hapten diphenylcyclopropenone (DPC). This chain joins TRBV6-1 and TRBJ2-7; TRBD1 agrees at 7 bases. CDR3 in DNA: TGTGCCAGCAGTGAAGAGACAGGGTTCTACGAGCAGTACTTC. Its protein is CASSEETGFYEQYF.